This T cell receptor (beta chain) was obtained from a study of T cell responses to AZD1222 COVID-19 vaccine. Clones were read by immunoSEQ multiplex PCR, and TCRdb kept only the in-frame ones, dropping some. The sample shows fewer than 95,000 clones, approximately 90% of them seen only once. Details on this clone: The antigen remains undetermined.

Study results and caveats: Donors were largely white British and mainly female; clonal diversity was possibly underestimated. Baseline seropositivity characterized only a handful of AZD1222 recipients. With dominance at 160-218 and 743-854, vaccine-associated CD4 TCRs spanned spike. Spike-specific TCR breadth and depth were elevated following two AZD1222 doses.

The receptor was isolated from an adult who received the AZD1222 COVID-19 vaccine. Material: peripheral blood, obtained 28 days after the second AZD1222 dose.

Here the CDR3 reads CASSPRGQGAYGYTF. Here the CDR3 DNA reads TGCGCCAGCAGCCCGAGGGGTCAGGGAGCCTATGGCTACACCTTC. V is TRBV5-1 and J is TRBJ1-2; a weak D match, TRBD1 (5 bases). V dropped 4 bases and J dropped 4 bases, with 17 bases sitting between them. This CDR3 has 15 residues. Germline assignment: CDR1 SGHRS and CDR2 YFSETQ.